These T cell receptor beta chains were read from a single sample in a study of blood T cell repertoires in COVID-19. Libraries were prepared by immunoSEQ multiplex PCR; TCRdb keeps only in-frame clonotypes and omits some of them. The repertoire holds 150,000 to 200,000 clones, with roughly 86% as singletons. The material sequenced was peripheral blood. These receptors originate from an elderly woman with COVID-19, enrolled during active disease. Each CDR3 is given with its conserved first and last residue. Each record gives: CDR3 length, J gene, clone size, D gene, V gene, CDR3 DNA, CDR3 protein. D genes are given only for firm matches. Some rows mark clone size as missing; the rest say once, few, many or name a class of expanded clone.

len: 15; j_gene: TRBJ2-3; abundance: .; d_gene: TRBD2; v_gene: TRBV12-5; CDR3nt: TGTGCTAGTGGTGTCACTAGCGGGACGTCAGATACGCAGTATTTT; CDR3aa: CASGVTSGTSDTQYF
len: 13; j_gene: TRBJ2-1; abundance: .; d_gene: .; v_gene: TRBV11-3; CDR3nt: TGTGCCAGCAGCTTAGCCCGGACGGGAGAGCAGTTCTTC; CDR3aa: CASSLARTGEQFF
len: 16; j_gene: TRBJ2-3; abundance: .; d_gene: TRBD1; v_gene: TRBV28; CDR3nt: TGTGCCAGCAGTGGGGACAGGGCGTTAAGCACAGATACGCAGTATTTT; CDR3aa: CASSGDRALSTDTQYF
len: 14; j_gene: TRBJ2-3; abundance: .; d_gene: TRBD1; v_gene: TRBV30; CDR3nt: TGTGCCTGGAGGGACAGGGGGACCTTGGGTACGCAGTATTTT; CDR3aa: CAWRDRGTLGTQYF
len: 15; j_gene: TRBJ2-3; abundance: .; d_gene: .; v_gene: TRBV7-9; CDR3nt: TGTGCCAGCAACAATCGAAAGGGGTACACAGATACGCAGTATTTT; CDR3aa: CASNNRKGYTDTQYF
len: 13; j_gene: TRBJ2-1; abundance: .; d_gene: TRBD1; v_gene: TRBV19; CDR3nt: TGTGCCAGCCAACAGGGGGCCTACAATGAGCAGTTCTTC; CDR3aa: CASQQGAYNEQFF
len: 15; j_gene: TRBJ2-2; abundance: once; d_gene: TRBD1; v_gene: TRBV6-5; CDR3nt: TGTGCCAGCACTTACAGGGGTCAGAACGCCGGGGAGCTGTTTTTT; CDR3aa: CASTYRGQNAGELFF
len: 16; j_gene: TRBJ2-7; abundance: few; d_gene: TRBD2; v_gene: TRBV7-6; CDR3nt: TGTGCCAGCAGCTTAGGGACTAGCGGAAGCTCCTACGAGCAGTACTTC; CDR3aa: CASSLGTSGSSYEQYF
len: 15; j_gene: TRBJ1-1; abundance: once; d_gene: .; v_gene: TRBV18; CDR3nt: TGTGCCAGCTCACCACTAATTACTCGGGACACTGAAGCTTTCTTT; CDR3aa: CASSPLITRDTEAFF
len: 14; j_gene: TRBJ2-7; abundance: .; d_gene: TRBD2; v_gene: TRBV30; CDR3nt: TGTGCCTGGAGTTACGGGGGGGCATCCTACGAGCAGTACTTC; CDR3aa: CAWSYGGASYEQYF
len: 14; j_gene: TRBJ2-5; abundance: .; d_gene: .; v_gene: TRBV15; CDR3nt: TGTGCCACCAACCCGACAGTGTACCAAGAGACCCAGTACTTC; CDR3aa: CATNPTVYQETQYF
len: 15; j_gene: TRBJ2-3; abundance: once; d_gene: TRBD1; v_gene: TRBV7-3; CDR3nt: TGTGCCAGCAGCCCCGGGACAGGGATCACAGATACGCAGTATTTT; CDR3aa: CASSPGTGITDTQYF
len: 16; j_gene: TRBJ1-1; abundance: .; d_gene: .; v_gene: TRBV18; CDR3nt: TGTGCCAGCTCACCACCTTTCGGGGGGCGGGACACTGAAGCTTTCTTT; CDR3aa: CASSPPFGGRDTEAFF
len: 12; j_gene: TRBJ2-7; abundance: .; d_gene: .; v_gene: TRBV18; CDR3nt: TGTGCCAGCTCAGCCTTGGGGGGTGAGCAGTACTTC; CDR3aa: CASSALGGEQYF
len: 15; j_gene: TRBJ1-2; abundance: .; d_gene: TRBD1; v_gene: TRBV4-3; CDR3nt: TGCGCCAGCTCTTCGGGACAGGGGGGAGTCTATGGCTACACCTTC; CDR3aa: CASSSGQGGVYGYTF
len: 14; j_gene: TRBJ2-2; abundance: .; d_gene: .; v_gene: TRBV7-8; CDR3nt: TGTGCCAGCAGCCGAGGGCGGAACATCGGGGAGCTGTTTTTT; CDR3aa: CASSRGRNIGELFF
len: 17; j_gene: TRBJ2-1; abundance: .; d_gene: .; v_gene: TRBV7-8; CDR3nt: TGTGCCAGCAGCTTAGTGTACACAGGGTCTCTTTACAATGAGCAGTTCTTC; CDR3aa: CASSLVYTGSLYNEQFF
len: 15; j_gene: TRBJ2-7; abundance: once; d_gene: TRBD2; v_gene: TRBV9; CDR3nt: TGTGCCAGCAGCGGCGGACTAGCGGGAGTTTACGAGCAGTACTTC; CDR3aa: CASSGGLAGVYEQYF
len: 16; j_gene: TRBJ1-2; abundance: .; d_gene: .; v_gene: TRBV5-1; CDR3nt: TGCGCCAGCAGCTTGGATAGGGCGGGGGCTAACTATGGCTACACCTTC; CDR3aa: CASSLDRAGANYGYTF
len: 13; j_gene: TRBJ1-2; abundance: .; d_gene: .; v_gene: TRBV5-1; CDR3nt: TGCGCCAGCAGCTTGGACAGTAACTATGGCTACACCTTC; CDR3aa: CASSLDSNYGYTF
len: 14; j_gene: TRBJ2-5; abundance: .; d_gene: .; v_gene: TRBV7-2; CDR3nt: TGTGCCAGCAGCTTAGTCGGGGGGCTGGAGACCCAGTACTTC; CDR3aa: CASSLVGGLETQYF
len: 19; j_gene: TRBJ2-6; abundance: .; d_gene: .; v_gene: TRBV4-3; CDR3nt: TGCGCCAGCAGCCAAGATAGGGGATTAACCCTTTTGTCTAACAACGTCCTGACTTTC; CDR3aa: CASSQDRGLTLLSNNVLTF
len: 14; j_gene: TRBJ1-5; abundance: .; d_gene: .; v_gene: TRBV10-3; CDR3nt: TGTGCCATCAGTGCCCTAATTAGCAATCAGCCCCAGCATTTT; CDR3aa: CAISALISNQPQHF
len: 13; j_gene: TRBJ1-6; abundance: .; d_gene: .; v_gene: TRBV15; CDR3nt: TGTGCCACCAGCAGAGGGAGGGGTTCACCCCTCCACTTT; CDR3aa: CATSRGRGSPLHF
len: 15; j_gene: TRBJ2-2; abundance: .; d_gene: TRBD1; v_gene: TRBV27; CDR3nt: TGTGCCAGCAGTTTATTTACAGGGGGCAACCGGGAGCTGTTTTTT; CDR3aa: CASSLFTGGNRELFF
len: 14; j_gene: TRBJ2-7; abundance: .; d_gene: TRBD2; v_gene: TRBV10-3; CDR3nt: TGTGCCATCAGCCATAGCGGGAGTATCTACGAGCAGTACTTC; CDR3aa: CAISHSGSIYEQYF
len: 13; j_gene: TRBJ2-1; abundance: .; d_gene: TRBD1; v_gene: TRBV2; CDR3nt: TGTGCCAGAGCGGGACAGGGGATTAATGAGCAGTTCTTC; CDR3aa: CARAGQGINEQFF
len: 13; j_gene: TRBJ1-2; abundance: .; d_gene: TRBD1; v_gene: TRBV12-3/TRBV12-4; CDR3nt: TGTGCCAGCAGTTTTAGGACAGGGAATGGCTACACCTTC; CDR3aa: CASSFRTGNGYTF
len: 14; j_gene: TRBJ1-2; abundance: .; d_gene: TRBD1; v_gene: TRBV19; CDR3nt: TGTGCCAGTTACGCGGGCTCGGCAGGGGGAATCTACACCTTC; CDR3aa: CASYAGSAGGIYTF
len: 13; j_gene: TRBJ1-2; abundance: .; d_gene: TRBD1; v_gene: TRBV18; CDR3nt: TGTGCCAGCTCACCGGACAGGGACTATGGCTACACCTTC; CDR3aa: CASSPDRDYGYTF
len: 15; j_gene: TRBJ1-1; abundance: .; d_gene: .; v_gene: TRBV19; CDR3nt: TGTGCCAGTAGTATAGTGATGGGCGCGAACACTGAAGCTTTCTTT; CDR3aa: CASSIVMGANTEAFF
len: 14; j_gene: TRBJ1-4; abundance: .; d_gene: TRBD1; v_gene: TRBV11-2; CDR3nt: TGTGCCAGCAGCAAACAGGGGGCGCATGAAAAACTGTTTTTT; CDR3aa: CASSKQGAHEKLFF
len: 14; j_gene: TRBJ1-1; abundance: .; d_gene: .; v_gene: TRBV6-5; CDR3nt: TGTGCCAGCAGTACCGACACCTTGAACACTGAAGCTTTCTTT; CDR3aa: CASSTDTLNTEAFF
len: 17; j_gene: TRBJ1-6; abundance: .; d_gene: .; v_gene: TRBV15; CDR3nt: TGTGCCACCAGCCGAAGGGGGGGTAGCACCTATAATTCACCCCTCCACTTT; CDR3aa: CATSRRGGSTYNSPLHF
len: 14; j_gene: TRBJ2-7; abundance: .; d_gene: .; v_gene: TRBV28; CDR3nt: TGTGCCAGCAGTCCTACCCTCCGGTTCTACGAGCAGTACTTC; CDR3aa: CASSPTLRFYEQYF
len: 12; j_gene: TRBJ2-5; abundance: .; d_gene: TRBD2; v_gene: TRBV2; CDR3nt: TGTGCCAGCGGACTAGCAAAAGAGACCCAGTACTTC; CDR3aa: CASGLAKETQYF
len: 14; j_gene: TRBJ2-3; abundance: few; d_gene: TRBD2; v_gene: TRBV25-1; CDR3nt: TGTGCCAGCAGTGAGACTAGCGGGAGTGATACGCAGTATTTT; CDR3aa: CASSETSGSDTQYF
len: 16; j_gene: TRBJ2-7; abundance: .; d_gene: TRBD2; v_gene: TRBV5-1; CDR3nt: TGCGCCAGCAGCTTGCTTAGCGGGAGGCTGGGCTACGAGCAGTACTTC; CDR3aa: CASSLLSGRLGYEQYF
len: 17; j_gene: TRBJ2-5; abundance: .; d_gene: .; v_gene: TRBV11-2; CDR3nt: TGTGCCAGCAGCTCCAGGTCGGGGGACGTAAACCAAGAGACCCAGTACTTC; CDR3aa: CASSSRSGDVNQETQYF
len: 15; j_gene: TRBJ2-7; abundance: few; d_gene: TRBD2; v_gene: TRBV4-1; CDR3nt: TGCGCCAGCAGCCTAGGGCGGCGGGAGGGGGACGAGCAGTACTTC; CDR3aa: CASSLGRREGDEQYF
len: 15; j_gene: TRBJ1-1; abundance: .; d_gene: .; v_gene: TRBV6-5; CDR3nt: TGTGCCAGCAGGCAGAGAGGAGATAGGAACACTGAAGCTTTCTTT; CDR3aa: CASRQRGDRNTEAFF
len: 13; j_gene: TRBJ1-2; abundance: .; d_gene: .; v_gene: TRBV18; CDR3nt: TGTGCCAGCTCATCAACACCCCCCTATGGCTACACCTTC; CDR3aa: CASSSTPPYGYTF
len: 15; j_gene: TRBJ1-6; abundance: .; d_gene: .; v_gene: TRBV30; CDR3nt: TGTGCCTGGAGTGTGGGGGGAACCTATAATTCACCCCTCCACTTT; CDR3aa: CAWSVGGTYNSPLHF
len: 13; j_gene: TRBJ1-2; abundance: few; d_gene: TRBD1; v_gene: TRBV30; CDR3nt: TGTGCCTGGAGGGTGACAGGGGTTGGTGGCTACACCTTC; CDR3aa: CAWRVTGVGGYTF
len: 17; j_gene: TRBJ1-5; abundance: .; d_gene: TRBD1; v_gene: TRBV30; CDR3nt: TGTGCCTGGGGGACAGGGGCTTCTTCATTTAGCAATCAGCCCCAGCATTTT; CDR3aa: CAWGTGASSFSNQPQHF
len: 13; j_gene: TRBJ2-3; abundance: .; d_gene: .; v_gene: TRBV18; CDR3nt: TGTGCCAGCTCACTCAGGGTTACAGATACGCAGTATTTT; CDR3aa: CASSLRVTDTQYF
len: 11; j_gene: TRBJ2-3; abundance: once; d_gene: .; v_gene: TRBV6-5; CDR3nt: TGTGCCAGCACCGGTTGGGATACGCAGTATTTT; CDR3aa: CASTGWDTQYF
len: 15; j_gene: TRBJ2-1; abundance: .; d_gene: .; v_gene: TRBV7-3; CDR3nt: TGTGCCAGCAGCTTAGGGCAGGGGTCCTACAATGAGCAGTTCTTC; CDR3aa: CASSLGQGSYNEQFF
len: 15; j_gene: TRBJ2-7; abundance: .; d_gene: TRBD2; v_gene: TRBV6-6; CDR3nt: TGTGCCAGCAGTTACGACGCTAGCGGGGGCCCCGAGCAGTACTTC; CDR3aa: CASSYDASGGPEQYF
len: 16; j_gene: TRBJ1-6; abundance: few; d_gene: .; v_gene: TRBV27; CDR3nt: TGTGCCAGCAGTTTATCCCTCACGGGAGGCGGTTCACCCCTCCACTTT; CDR3aa: CASSLSLTGGGSPLHF
len: 14; j_gene: TRBJ1-5; abundance: once; d_gene: TRBD1; v_gene: TRBV5-4; CDR3nt: TGTGCCAGCAGCCTGGGACAGGGCGGCCAGCCCCAGCATTTT; CDR3aa: CASSLGQGGQPQHF
len: 13; j_gene: TRBJ2-1; abundance: .; d_gene: .; v_gene: TRBV7-9; CDR3nt: TGTGCCAGCACCCTGAGGGACTCCCTAGGGCAGTTCTTC; CDR3aa: CASTLRDSLGQFF
len: 15; j_gene: TRBJ1-2; abundance: .; d_gene: .; v_gene: TRBV6-2/TRBV6-3; CDR3nt: TGTGCCAGCAGCCCCTCAGCGAAAGCTAACTATGGCTACACCTTC; CDR3aa: CASSPSAKANYGYTF